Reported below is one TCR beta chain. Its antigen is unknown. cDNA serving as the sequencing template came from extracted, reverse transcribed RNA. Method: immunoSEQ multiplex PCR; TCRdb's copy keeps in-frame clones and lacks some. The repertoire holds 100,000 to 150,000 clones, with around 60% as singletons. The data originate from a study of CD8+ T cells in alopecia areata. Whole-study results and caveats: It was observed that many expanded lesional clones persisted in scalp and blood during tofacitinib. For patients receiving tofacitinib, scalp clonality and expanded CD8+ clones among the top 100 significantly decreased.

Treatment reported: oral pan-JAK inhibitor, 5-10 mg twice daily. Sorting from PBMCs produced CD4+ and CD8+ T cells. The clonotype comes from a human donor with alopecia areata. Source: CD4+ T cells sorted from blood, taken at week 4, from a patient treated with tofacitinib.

The CDR3 is CASSSHGYTF. CDR3 DNA sequence: TGTGCCAGCAGCTCTCATGGCTACACCTTC. The rearrangement joins TRBV28 to TRBJ1-2; no definite D call. Germline lookup yields CDR1 MDHEN and CDR2 SYDVKM. The germline V and J ends were trimmed by 6 bases and 6 bases, with 5 bases remaining between them. The CDR3 is made up of 10 amino acids.